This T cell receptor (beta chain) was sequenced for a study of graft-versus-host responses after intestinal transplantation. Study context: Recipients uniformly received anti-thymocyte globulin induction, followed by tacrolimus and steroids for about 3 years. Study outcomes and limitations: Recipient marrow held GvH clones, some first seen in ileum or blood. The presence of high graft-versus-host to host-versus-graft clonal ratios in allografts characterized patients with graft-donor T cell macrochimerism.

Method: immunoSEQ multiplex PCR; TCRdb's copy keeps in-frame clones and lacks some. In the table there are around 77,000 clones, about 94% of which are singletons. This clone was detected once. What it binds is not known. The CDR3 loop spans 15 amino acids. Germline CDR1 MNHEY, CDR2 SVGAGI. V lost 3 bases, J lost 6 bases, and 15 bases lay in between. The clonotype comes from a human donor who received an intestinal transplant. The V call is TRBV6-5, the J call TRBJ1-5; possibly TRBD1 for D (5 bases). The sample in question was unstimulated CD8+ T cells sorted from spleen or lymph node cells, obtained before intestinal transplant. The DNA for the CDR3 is TGTGCCAGCAGTTATTGGCAGGGTGCCTCTCAGCCCCAGCATTTT. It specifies CASSYWQGASQPQHF.